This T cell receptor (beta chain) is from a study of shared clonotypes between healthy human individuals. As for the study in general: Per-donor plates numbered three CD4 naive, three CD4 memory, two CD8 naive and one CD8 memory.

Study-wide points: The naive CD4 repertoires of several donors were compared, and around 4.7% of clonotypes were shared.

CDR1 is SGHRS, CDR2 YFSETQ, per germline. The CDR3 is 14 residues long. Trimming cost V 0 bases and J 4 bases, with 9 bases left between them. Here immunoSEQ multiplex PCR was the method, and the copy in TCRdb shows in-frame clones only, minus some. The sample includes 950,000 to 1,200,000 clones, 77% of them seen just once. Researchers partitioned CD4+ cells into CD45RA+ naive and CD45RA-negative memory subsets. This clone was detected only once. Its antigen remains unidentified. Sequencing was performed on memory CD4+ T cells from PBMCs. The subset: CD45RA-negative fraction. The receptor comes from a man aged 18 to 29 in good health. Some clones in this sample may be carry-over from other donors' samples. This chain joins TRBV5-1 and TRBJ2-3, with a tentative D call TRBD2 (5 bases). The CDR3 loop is CASSLAREPDTQYF. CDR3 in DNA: TGCGCCAGCAGCTTGGCCCGGGAACCAGATACGCAGTATTTT.